Listed below are T cell receptor beta chains from one sample, sequenced in a study of CD8 T cells in ankylosing spondylitis. Each CDR3 protein is one row after TCRdb ran MiXCR on the 5' RACE reads. The sample comprises about 840,000 distinct CDR3 sequences, approximately 12% of which are singletons, and around 0.51% rests with the top ten. What was sequenced was blood, either unsorted or a sorted T cell fraction (not recorded which). The receptors here all came from a male donor with ankylosing spondylitis. Each CDR3 is given with its conserved first and last residue. The D gene is left open where the match is weak. The size of a clone is reported for some rows only, either as once, few or many, or as a class for expanded clones.

d_gene,abundance,v_gene,j_gene,CDR3nt,CDR3aa
.,.,TRBV12-2,TRBJ2-7,TGTGCAAGTCGCTTAGCATGCGGGCAGGGCGCCTACGAGCAGTACTTC,CASRLACGQGAYEQYF
.,.,TRBV10-2,TRBJ2-1,TGCGCCAGCAGTGATCGTCGGGGAGCGCTGAGCTCCTACAATGAGCAGTTCTTC,CASSDRRGALSSYNEQFF
.,many,TRBV7-2,TRBJ2-7,TGTGCCAGCAGCTTAGTGGGCAGCCTCAGCTCCTACGAGCAGTACTTC,CASSLVGSLSSYEQYF
.,few,TRBV28,TRBJ2-7,TGTGCCAGCAGGGTTTTAGGCTACGAGCAGTACTTC,CASRVLGYEQYF
.,.,TRBV15,TRBJ2-1,TGTGCCACCAGCAGAACTACAGGGACTGAGCAGTTCTTC,CATSRTTGTEQFF
TRBD2,few,TRBV20-1,TRBJ2-3,TGCAGTGCTAGAAGCAGCGGGGGCGTCACAGATACGCAGTATTTT,CSARSSGGVTDTQYF
.,many,TRBV12-3/TRBV12-4,TRBJ2-5,TGTGCCAGCACTAACGGAGACCGGGACCTGGAGACCCAGTACTTC,CASTNGDRDLETQYF
.,.,TRBV20-1,TRBJ2-5,TGCAGTGCTTTAATCCAGCAAGAGACCCAGTACTTC,CSALIQQETQYF
.,.,TRBV20-1,TRBJ2-7,TGCAGTGCAGCCAACGGCTACGAGCAGTACTTC,CSAANGYEQYF
.,.,TRBV4-3,TRBJ1-6,TGCGCCAGCAGCCAAGAAGATGGCGCATCACCCCTCCACTTT,CASSQEDGASPLHF
.,.,TRBV24-1,TRBJ2-5,TGTGCCACCAGTGATTCATCGAGGGAGGAGACCCAGTACTTC,CATSDSSREETQYF
TRBD2,few,TRBV20-1,TRBJ2-3,TGCAGTGCCAGAAAACTAGCGGGAGGTTCAGATACGCAGTATTTT,CSARKLAGGSDTQYF
.,few,TRBV7-9,TRBJ1-2,TGTGCCAGCACCCAAACAGCGGTGCATGGCTACACCTTC,CASTQTAVHGYTF
.,few,TRBV20-1,TRBJ2-7,TGCAGTGCTAAACGGATCTACGAGCAGTACTTC,CSAKRIYEQYF
TRBD2,few,TRBV7-7,TRBJ2-1,TGTGCTAGCAGCTTCTCAGCGGGGGCCTACAATGAGCAGTTCTTC,CASSFSAGAYNEQFF
TRBD1,many,TRBV29-1,TRBJ2-3,TGCAGCGTTGAGGGTCAGGGGGTAGATACGCAGTATTTT,CSVEGQGVDTQYF
.,few,TRBV5-1,TRBJ2-3,TGCGCCAGCAGCCCATACCCCACAGATACGCAGTATTTT,CASSPYPTDTQYF
TRBD2,.,TRBV4-2,TRBJ2-3,TGTGCCAGCAGCCTTCGCGCAGCGGGAGACAAGTATTTT,CASSLRAAGDKYF
TRBD2,.,TRBV20-1,TRBJ2-7,TGCAGTGCGCTTGGGACTAGCGGGAGGGCCTACGAGCAGTACTTC,CSALGTSGRAYEQYF
.,once,TRBV6-1,TRBJ1-1,TGTGCCAGCAGTGATAGAATTACCGAAGCTTTCTTT,CASSDRITEAFF
.,many,TRBV4-1,TRBJ1-4,TGCGCCAGCAGCCAGGAACTTTCGACTAATGAAAAACTGTTTTTT,CASSQELSTNEKLFF
.,few,TRBV7-9,TRBJ2-3,TGTGCCAGCAGCGGGACTCGCGGGGATACGCAGTATTTT,CASSGTRGDTQYF
.,many,TRBV29-1,TRBJ1-2,TGCAGCGTTGGGGCGGACTATGGCTACACCTTC,CSVGADYGYTF
TRBD2,many,TRBV12-3/TRBV12-4,TRBJ2-7,TGTGCCAGCAGAAAACTAGCGGGAGGCTACGAGCAGTACTTC,CASRKLAGGYEQYF
TRBD1,many,TRBV29-1,TRBJ1-1,TGCAGCGCCGCGGGACAGGCAGGAGAAGCTTTCTTT,CSAAGQAGEAFF
TRBD2,once,TRBV5-5,TRBJ2-3,TGTGCCAGCACCCATGGACTAGCGGCAGATACGCAGTATTTT,CASTHGLAADTQYF
TRBD1,.,TRBV6-6,TRBJ2-1,TGTGCCGGGAGCAGGGGGCCCAATGAGCAGTTCTTC,CAGSRGPNEQFF
.,.,TRBV9,TRBJ1-6,TGTGCCAGCAGCGTAGCCCCGACAGGTGGCTCACCCCTCCACTTT,CASSVAPTGGSPLHF
TRBD1,many,TRBV29-1,TRBJ2-3,TGCAGCGTTGCGCCCGGGACAGAACAAGATACGCAGTATTTT,CSVAPGTEQDTQYF
.,.,TRBV20-1,TRBJ1-1,TGCAGTGCTAATTGGGAGAACACTGAAGCTTTCTTT,CSANWENTEAFF
.,.,TRBV12-3/TRBV12-4,TRBJ2-2,TGTGCCAGCAGTTTCGGGGCTTTCGCGAACACCGGGGAGCTGTTTTTT,CASSFGAFANTGELFF
TRBD2,.,TRBV18,TRBJ2-1,TGTGCCAGCTCACCTACGGTTAGCGGGAGGAAAGAGCAGTTCTTC,CASSPTVSGRKEQFF
.,few,TRBV28,TRBJ2-7,TGTGCCAGCAGTTCCCGGGACAATACCTACGAGCAGTACTTC,CASSSRDNTYEQYF
.,.,TRBV15,TRBJ2-3,TGTGCCACCAGCAGCTTACAGGGCGTTACGCAGTATTTT,CATSSLQGVTQYF
.,.,TRBV7-2,TRBJ2-7,TGTGCCAGCAGCCCTCGGGTACCGGGTTCCTACGAGCAGTACTTC,CASSPRVPGSYEQYF
.,.,TRBV18,TRBJ1-1,TGTGCCAGCTCATCACAGTCCAATTACCGGGTCCACACTGAAGCTTTCTTT,CASSSQSNYRVHTEAFF
.,.,TRBV6-6,TRBJ1-5,TGTGCCATCAAGAGGGACATCAATCAGCCCCAGCATTTT,CAIKRDINQPQHF
.,few,TRBV6-2/TRBV6-3,TRBJ2-1,TGTGCCAGCACCAACTACGGGACCTACAATGAGCAGTTCTTC,CASTNYGTYNEQFF
.,few,TRBV20-1,TRBJ2-7,TGCAGTGCTATGAGCGGGCAGGGCGACTACGAGCAGTACTTC,CSAMSGQGDYEQYF
.,.,TRBV11-2,TRBJ2-7,TGTGCCAGCAGCTTAGAGTCGGGGTGGAGCTCCTACGAGCAGTACTTC,CASSLESGWSSYEQYF
.,.,TRBV4-1,TRBJ1-6,TGCGCCAGCAGCCACCCGGGTCAGAATTCACCCCTCCACTTT,CASSHPGQNSPLHF
.,few,TRBV5-1,TRBJ2-7,TGCGCCAGCAGCTTGAGGGGGGAAGGGATCTACGAGCAGTACTTC,CASSLRGEGIYEQYF